Each of the 9 T cell receptor beta chains below was sequenced from the same sample in a study of cytomegalovirus exposure and HLA in healthy donors. The PCR was carried out with 60 Vbeta primers and 13 Jbeta primers. The assay was immunoSEQ multiplex PCR, and TCRdb's table has in-frame clones only and misses some. The data hold 150,000 to 200,000 clones, with roughly 72% observed a single time. Sequencing was performed on PBMCs. The receptors stem from a man aged 35 to 55 in good health and CMV-seropositive.

V and J are TRBV6-5 and TRBJ2-5, with D tentatively TRBD1 (5 bases). The germline CDR1 and CDR2 sequences are MNHEY and SVGAGI. With 0 bases removed from V and 5 bases from J, the gap between germline ends came to 13 bases. The CDR3 spans 15 residues. The DNA of the CDR3 is TGTGCCAGCAGTTACTCCGGTAGGGGATCGGAGACCCAGTACTTC. This codes for CASSYSGRGSETQYF.

There are a few counts of this clone. The rearrangement joins TRBV4-1 to TRBJ1-6; D might be TRBD1 (5 bases). The germline V gene encodes CDR1 MGHRA and CDR2 YSYEKL. This CDR3 is 15 amino acids long. Trimming stripped 0 bases from V and 5 bases from J, with 8 bases between. The CDR3 loop reads CASSQDQGHNSPLHF. In DNA form, the CDR3 reads TGCGCCAGCAGCCAAGATCAGGGCCATAATTCACCCCTCCACTTT.

This chain uses TRBV10-3 with TRBJ2-7; D might be TRBD2 (5 bases). The CDR3 length is 13 residues. Trimming left V 8 bases short and J 3 bases short, with 14 bases between. Germline V gene sequence: CDR1 ENHRY, CDR2 SYGVKD. CDR3 sequence (DNA): TGTGCCATCGCGGGTCACGAAGACTACGAGCAGTACTTC. It codes for CAIAGHEDYEQYF.

The chain has TRBV15 and TRBJ2-3; 12 bases agree with TRBD2. The V gene end was trimmed by 3 bases and the J gene end by 5 bases; junction bases not matched to a gene: 6. CDR3 length: 16 amino acids. The V gene's germline CDR1 is LNHNV and CDR2 YYDKDF (reference sequence). CDR3 protein: CATSSLAGGPGDTQYF. CDR3 coding DNA: TGTGCCACCAGCAGCCTAGCGGGGGGGCCAGGAGATACGCAGTATTTT.

The chain carries TRBV19 and TRBJ1-5, with D possibly TRBD1 on 6 matching bases. Per the germline V gene, CDR1 is LNHDA and CDR2 is SQIVND (reference sequence). The V end lost 3 bases, the J end lost 2 bases, and 11 bases lay between the germline ends. This CDR3 has 15 amino acids. The DNA of the CDR3 is TGTGCCAGTAGTATGAGCAGGGGTGGCAATCAGCCCCAGCATTTT. Translated: CASSMSRGGNQPQHF.

This clone has a handful of counts. J is TRBJ1-1 and V is TRBV5-1, with 8 nucleotides matching TRBD1. Trimming at V came to 0 bases and at J to 0 bases, leaving 19 bases not matched to a gene. Germline CDR1 reads SGHRS; CDR2 reads YFSETQ. The CDR3 is 21 amino acids. The CDR3 loop is CASSLARGTGILGRLNTEAFF. CDR3 DNA sequence: TGCGCCAGCAGCTTGGCCAGGGGGACAGGAATCCTTGGTCGGTTGAACACTGAAGCTTTCTTT.

This chain uses TRBV6-6 with TRBJ2-7; TRBD2 might be the D (6 bases). Germline assignment: CDR1 MNHNY and CDR2 SVGAGI (reference sequence). The CDR3 spans 15 residues. V shed 4 bases and J shed 8 bases, with 21 bases lying between them. In DNA, the CDR3 is TGTGCCAGCAGTTTGGGGGACTTAGTGTACTCGAAGCAGTACTTC. Protein: CASSLGDLVYSKQYF.

V is TRBV7-3 and J is TRBJ2-2; the match to TRBD2 covers 16 bases. Germline lookup yields CDR1 SGHTA and CDR2 FQGTGA. The CDR3 is made up of 17 amino acids. Trimming at V came to 2 bases and at J to 7 bases, leaving 4 bases not matched to a gene. The DNA for the CDR3 is TGTGCCAGCAGCTTACCGGGACTAGCGGGGGGGCTCGGGGAGCTGTTTTTT. Translating it yields CASSLPGLAGGLGELFF.

This clone showed up just a few times. CDR3 in DNA: TGTGCCAGCAGAAAGGGACAGGGAACCTACGAGCAGTACTTC. Its translation is CASRKGQGTYEQYF. The chain is built from TRBV6-5 and TRBJ2-7, with 9 bases fitting TRBD1. The CDR3 consists of 14 residues. J gave up 2 bases and V 6 bases, and 5 bases lay outside the gene matches. CDR1 MNHEY and CDR2 SVGAGI come from the germline V gene.